This T cell receptor beta chain comes out of a study of early T cells in non-severe SARS-CoV-2 infection. Study summary: Unsorted whole-blood RNA was sequenced in bulk, leaving chains unpaired.

TCRdb ran MiXCR on the 5' RACE reads and lists one entry per CDR3 protein. The table has 25,000 to 30,000 distinct CDR3 sequences, less than 4.5% seen once. There are many counts of this clonotype. The specimen was whole blood. The TCR comes from an adult who was a healthcare worker with PCR-confirmed SARS-CoV-2 infection or an uninfected control (not recorded which).

The CDR3 DNA reads TGTGCCAGCAGTTCCCCTCGTCCTAGCGGGTCCTACGAGCAGTACTTC. Amino acid sequence: CASSSPRPSGSYEQYF. The chain is built from TRBV12-3 or TRBV12-4 and TRBJ2-7; 8 bases agree with TRBD2. CDR3 size: 16 residues. The junction had 9 bases not matched to a gene; V was cut back by 4 bases and J by 1 base.